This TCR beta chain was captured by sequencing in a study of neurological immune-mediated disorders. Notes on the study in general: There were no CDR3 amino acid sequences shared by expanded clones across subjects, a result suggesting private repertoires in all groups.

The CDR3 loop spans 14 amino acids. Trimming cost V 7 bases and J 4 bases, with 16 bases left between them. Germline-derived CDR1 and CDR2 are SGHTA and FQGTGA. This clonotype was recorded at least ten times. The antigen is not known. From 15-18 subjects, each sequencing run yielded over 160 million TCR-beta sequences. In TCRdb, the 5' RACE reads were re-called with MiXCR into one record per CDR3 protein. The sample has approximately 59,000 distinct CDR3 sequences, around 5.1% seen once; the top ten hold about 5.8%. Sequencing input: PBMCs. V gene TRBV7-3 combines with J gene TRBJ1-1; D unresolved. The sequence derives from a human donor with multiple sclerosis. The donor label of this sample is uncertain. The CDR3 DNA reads TGTGCCAGCAAACCGAACAACGGGTTCACTGAAGCTTTCTTT. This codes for CASKPNNGFTEAFF.